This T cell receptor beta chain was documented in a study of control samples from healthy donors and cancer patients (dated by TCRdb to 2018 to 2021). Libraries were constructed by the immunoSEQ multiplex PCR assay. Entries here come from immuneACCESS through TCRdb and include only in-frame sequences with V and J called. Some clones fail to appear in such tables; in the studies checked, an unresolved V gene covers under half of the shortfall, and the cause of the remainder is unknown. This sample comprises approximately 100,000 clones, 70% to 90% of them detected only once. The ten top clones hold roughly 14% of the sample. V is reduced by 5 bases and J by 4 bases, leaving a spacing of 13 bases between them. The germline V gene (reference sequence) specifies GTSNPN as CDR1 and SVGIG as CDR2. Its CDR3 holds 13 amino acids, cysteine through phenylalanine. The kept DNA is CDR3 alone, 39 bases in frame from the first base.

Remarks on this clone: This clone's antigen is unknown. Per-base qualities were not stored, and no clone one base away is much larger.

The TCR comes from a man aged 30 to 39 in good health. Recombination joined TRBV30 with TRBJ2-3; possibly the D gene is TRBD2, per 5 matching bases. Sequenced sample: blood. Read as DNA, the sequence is TGTGCCTGGGACTCTAGGAGGTCAGATACGCAGTATTTT. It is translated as CAWDSRRSDTQYF.